The 20 T cell receptor beta chains reported below all come from one sample, sequenced in a study of cytomegalovirus exposure and HLA in healthy donors. TCRdb's table, derived via immunoSEQ multiplex PCR, lists solely in-frame clones and lacks some. The data contain more than 100,000 clones, 70% to 90% of them singletons. The specimen was PBMCs. These receptor sequences come from a woman younger than 30 in good health and CMV-seropositive.

The J gene is TRBJ2-7, the V gene TRBV2, with 8 nucleotides matching TRBD1. The V segment lost 3 bases and the J segment 1 base; nucleotides outside the gene matches: 5. The CDR3 extends over 15 amino acids. The germline V gene encodes CDR1 SNHLY and CDR2 FYNNEI. The CDR3 sequence is CASSDPGQASYEQYF. DNA for the CDR3: TGTGCCAGCAGTGATCCGGGACAGGCATCCTACGAGCAGTACTTC.

J is TRBJ2-5 and V is TRBV25-1, with TRBD2 matching over 12 bases. The V gene end was trimmed by 7 bases and the J gene end by 4 bases; junction bases not matched to a gene: 10. The CDR3 extends over 16 amino acids. In germline, CDR1 is MGHDK, CDR2 SYGVNS. As DNA, the CDR3 is TGTGCCAGCACTCGGGGACAGGGACTAGCGGGAGAGACCCAGTACTTC. Encoded protein: CASTRGQGLAGETQYF.

The genes are TRBV5-1 and TRBJ1-1; 10 bases align to TRBD1. Germline V gene lookup returns CDR1 SGHRS and CDR2 YFSETQ. Trimming cost V 0 bases and J 10 bases; bases outside gene matches: 6. The CDR3 sequence is 14 residues long. CDR3 residues: CASSLAGTGDRAFF. The CDR3, as DNA: TGCGCCAGCAGCTTGGCCGGGACAGGGGATCGAGCTTTCTTT.

The V gene is TRBV4-1, the J gene TRBJ1-1, with a weak D call TRBD1 (6 bases). The germline CDR1 and CDR2 sequences are MGHRA and YSYEKL. V lost 4 bases, J lost 3 bases, and 21 bases lay in between. This CDR3 has 17 amino acids. CDR3 sequence: CASSPMGRGPGDTEAFF. As DNA, the CDR3 is TGCGCCAGCAGCCCTATGGGCAGGGGACCAGGGGACACTGAAGCTTTCTTT.

The chain employs TRBV7-9 and TRBJ2-7, with D perhaps matching TRBD2 (6 bases). Deletions cut 3 bases from V and 3 bases from J, with 9 bases between. CDR3 length: 13 residues. Looked up from germline, CDR1 is SEHNR and CDR2 is FQNEAQ (reference sequence). CDR3 residues: CASSFPGDYEQYF. The CDR3 bases are TGTGCCAGCAGCTTCCCGGGAGACTACGAGCAGTACTTC.

The CDR3 spells CASSQRQGSNGYTF. The CDR3 nucleotides read TGTGCCAGCAGCCAGAGACAGGGTAGTAATGGCTACACCTTC. J is TRBJ1-2 and V is TRBV7-2; TRBD1 matches at 7 bases. Germline trimming cut 5 bases from V and 6 bases from J; bases unmatched to any gene: 9. The CDR3 covers 14 residues. Germline V gene lookup returns CDR1 SGHTA and CDR2 FQGNSA.

This clone was counted a single time. V is TRBV5-1 and J is TRBJ1-2, with 9 bases that match TRBD1. The CDR3 contains 17 residues. Germline loops: CDR1 SGHRS, CDR2 YFSETQ. V gave up 3 bases and J gave up 2 bases; unmatched junction bases: 11. The CDR3 DNA reads TGCGCCAGCAGCTCCGTCCCGGGACAGGGTCGGAACTATGGCTACACCTTC. This gives the protein CASSSVPGQGRNYGYTF. Full variable domain (remainder filled in from reference TRBV5-1 and TRBJ1-2): KAGVTQTPRYLIKTRGQQVTLSCSPISGHRSVSWYQQTPGQGLQFLFEYFSETQRNKGNFPGRFSGRQFSNSRSEMNVSTLELGDSALYLCASSSVPGQGRNYGYTFGSGTRLTVV.

The gene calls are TRBV14 and TRBJ2-4; D not resolved. V shed 1 base and J shed 0 bases, with 10 bases lying between them. Germline V gives CDR1 SGHDN, CDR2 FVKESK. CDR3 length: 16 amino acids. This chain's CDR3 is CASSQASGKAKNIQYF. As DNA, the CDR3 is TGTGCCAGCAGCCAAGCCTCGGGTAAAGCCAAAAACATTCAGTACTTC.

The chain links TRBV19 to TRBJ1-1; possibly TRBD1 for D (6 bases). The CDR3 extends over 15 amino acids. CDR1 is LNHDA, CDR2 SQIVND, per germline (reference sequence). V lost 1 base, J lost 4 bases, and 13 bases lay in between. The CDR3 loop is CASSIGGRGGTEAFF. CDR3 bases: TGTGCCAGTAGTATAGGGGGTCGAGGGGGCACTGAAGCTTTCTTT.

The CDR3 spells CSVEIQNYGYTF. For the CDR3, the DNA is TGCAGCGTTGAAATACAGAACTATGGCTACACCTTC. The genes are TRBV29-1 and TRBJ1-2; D is unresolved. Between the trimmed V and J ends, which lost 2 bases and 2 bases, there was a span of 6 bases. CDR3 length: 12 amino acids. Germline lookup yields CDR1 SQVTM and CDR2 ANQGSEA.

In this sample, this clone turned up a few times. The chain joins TRBV7-9 to TRBJ1-2, with TRBD1 matching over 9 bases. Germline CDR1 is SEHNR and CDR2 is FQNEAQ (reference sequence). The CDR3 is 13 residues long. V was clipped by 5 bases and J by 2 bases; unmatched bases: 0. The CDR3 region is CASSTGGNYGYTF. CDR3 in DNA: TGTGCCAGCAGCACAGGGGGCAACTATGGCTACACCTTC.

This rearrangement joins TRBV9 to TRBJ2-1, with TRBD2 matching 12 bases. CDR1 is SGDLS and CDR2 is YYNGEE in the germline V gene. The V and J ends lost 3 bases and 3 bases, in that order; junction bases with no gene match: 7. CDR3 length: 17 amino acids. The CDR3 loop is CASSARRLAGDYNEQFF. The CDR3 DNA follows: TGTGCCAGCAGCGCCAGAAGACTAGCGGGAGACTACAATGAGCAGTTCTTC.

The chain is built from TRBV7-2 and TRBJ2-1, with D perhaps matching TRBD1 (5 bases). The CDR3 length is 12 residues. V dropped 2 bases and J dropped 9 bases, with 8 bases sitting between them. Germline V gene sequence: CDR1 SGHTA, CDR2 FQGNSA. The CDR3 DNA is TGTGCCAGCAGCTTACAGGGTTTTGAGCAGTTCTTC. It is translated as CASSLQGFEQFF. The full variable domain, in which reference TRBV7-2 and TRBJ2-1 provide the parts outside the CDR3, is GAGVSQSPSNKVTEKGKDVELRCDPISGHTALYWYRQSLGQGLEFLIYFQGNSAPDKSGLPSDRFSAERTGGSVSTLTIQRTQQEDSAVYLCASSLQGFEQFFGPGTRLTVL.

The chain couples TRBV5-1 to TRBJ2-5, with D perhaps TRBD2 (6 bases). This CDR3 is built from 14 residues. CDR1 SGHRS and CDR2 YFSETQ come from the germline V gene. V gave up 5 bases and J gave up 9 bases, with 20 bases separating them. CDR3 DNA: TGCGCCAGCAGGAAAGATCCAACCTCGGGGGCCCAGTACTTC. As protein: CASRKDPTSGAQYF.

This clone showed up just once. This rearrangement joins TRBV19 to TRBJ1-1; a possible D gene is TRBD1 (6 bases). The CDR3 contains 13 residues. V was pared by 9 bases and J by 4 bases, with 15 bases between. CDR1 is LNHDA and CDR2 is SQIVND in the germline V gene (reference sequence). The CDR3 spells CASNTGMGTEAFF. CDR3 bases: TGTGCCAGCAATACAGGGATGGGCACTGAAGCTTTCTTT.

The V gene is TRBV2, the J gene TRBJ1-4, with 9 nucleotides matching TRBD1. This CDR3 has 15 residues. After removal of 4 bases from V and 11 bases from J, the junction contained 11 bases not matched to a gene. Germline V gives CDR1 SNHLY, CDR2 FYNNEI. As DNA, the CDR3 is TGTGCCAGCAGTGCCGCCGGGACAGGGAATAGGAAACTGTTTTTT. It is translated as CASSAAGTGNRKLFF.

The chain has TRBV10-1 and TRBJ1-5; 10 nucleotides agree with TRBD1. V lost 4 bases to trimming and J lost 5 bases; unmatched junction nucleotides: 17. Per germline, CDR1 WNHNN and CDR2 SYGVQD (reference sequence). The CDR3 contains 19 residues. The CDR3 bases are TGCGCCAGCAGTGGGACCGGGACAGGGGTCACACTTCTGGATCAGCCCCAGCATTTT. Protein: CASSGTGTGVTLLDQPQHF.

The chain couples TRBV6-4 to TRBJ1-1; D call uncertain. The CDR3 runs 13 residues. CDR1 is MRHNA, CDR2 SNTAGT, per germline. Trimming pared 2 bases from V and 6 bases from J, leaving 10 bases between. The CDR3 DNA sequence: TGTGCCAGCAGTGACCCCAACAGTGCTGAAGCTTTCTTT. It codes for CASSDPNSAEAFF.

The rearrangement links TRBV28 to TRBJ1-2; 8 bases line up with TRBD1. This CDR3 contains 13 residues. Germline lookup yields CDR1 MDHEN and CDR2 SYDVKM. The J segment lost 8 bases and the V segment lost 3 bases, leaving 5 bases of the junction unmatched. CDR3 protein: CASSFRTGNGYTF. The CDR3 bases are TGTGCCAGCAGTTTTAGGACAGGGAACGGCTACACCTTC.

This rearrangement joins TRBV6-1 to TRBJ1-1; 10 nucleotides align to TRBD1. The J segment lost 1 base and the V segment lost 7 bases, leaving 3 bases of the junction unmatched. CDR1 and CDR2 (germline): MNHNS, SASEGT. This CDR3 spans 14 amino acids. This CDR3 reads CASIRDRGNTEAFF. The CDR3 DNA reads as TGTGCCAGCATTCGGGACAGGGGGAACACTGAAGCTTTCTTT.